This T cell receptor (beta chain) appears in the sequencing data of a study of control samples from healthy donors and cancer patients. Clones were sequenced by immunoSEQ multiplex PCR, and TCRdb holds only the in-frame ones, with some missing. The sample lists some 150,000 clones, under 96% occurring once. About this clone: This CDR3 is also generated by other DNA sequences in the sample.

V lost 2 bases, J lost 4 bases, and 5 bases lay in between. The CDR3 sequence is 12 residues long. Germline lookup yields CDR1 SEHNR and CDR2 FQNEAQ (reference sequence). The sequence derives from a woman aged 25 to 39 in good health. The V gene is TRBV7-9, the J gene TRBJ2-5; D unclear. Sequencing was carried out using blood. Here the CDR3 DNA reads TGTGCCAGCAGCTTAAGTGGAGAGACCCAGTACTTC. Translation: CASSLSGETQYF.